This T cell receptor (beta chain) was obtained from a study of cytomegalovirus exposure and HLA in healthy donors. Germline values: CDR1 KGHSH, CDR2 LQKENI. V was clipped by 3 bases and J by 0 bases, with 14 bases between them. This CDR3 has 16 amino acids. 60 Vbeta and 13 Jbeta primers were used in PCR. Profiled with immunoSEQ multiplex PCR; TCRdb holds only in-frame clones, not every one. The sample carries 80,000 to 130,000 clones, more than 65% recorded once. The J gene is TRBJ1-1, the V gene TRBV18; maybe TRBD1 (6 bases). The TCR was taken from a young woman in good health and CMV-seropositive. The sequencing input was PBMCs. The CDR3 bases are TGTGCCAGCTCACCTCCTAGACAGGCTATGAACACTGAAGCTTTCTTT. This gives the protein CASSPPRQAMNTEAFF.